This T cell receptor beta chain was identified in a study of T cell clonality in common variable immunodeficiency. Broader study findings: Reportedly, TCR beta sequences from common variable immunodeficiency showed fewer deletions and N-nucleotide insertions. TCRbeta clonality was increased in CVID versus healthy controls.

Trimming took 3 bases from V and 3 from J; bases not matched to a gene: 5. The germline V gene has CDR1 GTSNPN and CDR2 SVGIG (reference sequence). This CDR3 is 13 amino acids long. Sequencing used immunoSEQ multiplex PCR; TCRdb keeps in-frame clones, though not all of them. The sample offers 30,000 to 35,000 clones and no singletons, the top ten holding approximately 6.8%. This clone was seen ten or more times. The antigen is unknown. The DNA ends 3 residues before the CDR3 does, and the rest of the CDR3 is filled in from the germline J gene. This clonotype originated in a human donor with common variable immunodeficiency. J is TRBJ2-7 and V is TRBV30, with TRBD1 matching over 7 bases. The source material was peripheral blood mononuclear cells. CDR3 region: CAWRDRRFYEQYF. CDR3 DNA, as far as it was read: TGTGCCTGGAGGGACAGGCGTTTCTACGAG.